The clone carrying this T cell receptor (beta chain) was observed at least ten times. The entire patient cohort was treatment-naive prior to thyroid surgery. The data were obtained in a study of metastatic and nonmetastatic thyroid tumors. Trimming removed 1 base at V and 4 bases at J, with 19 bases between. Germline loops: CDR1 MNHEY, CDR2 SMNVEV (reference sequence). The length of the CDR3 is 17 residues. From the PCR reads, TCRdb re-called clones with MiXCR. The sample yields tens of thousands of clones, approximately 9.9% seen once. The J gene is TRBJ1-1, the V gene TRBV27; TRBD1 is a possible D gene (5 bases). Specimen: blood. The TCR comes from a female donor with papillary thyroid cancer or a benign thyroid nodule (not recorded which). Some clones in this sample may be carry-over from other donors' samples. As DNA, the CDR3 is TGTGCCAGCAGTTTATTTTGGTCAGGGTCTGTTGTCACTGAAGCTTTCTTT. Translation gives CASSLFWSGSVVTEAFF.